These T cell receptor beta chains were read from a single sample in a study of T-cell memory formation after mild COVID-19. TCRdb ran MiXCR on the 5' RACE reads and lists one entry per CDR3 protein. The data show almost 250,000 distinct CDR3 sequences, 15% seen once. The specimen sequenced was PBMCs or a T cell subset sorted from them (not recorded which). Receptors originate from an adult woman who had mild COVID-19 (a few samples of this study predate the infection). Cell type and time point are not known. Each CDR3 is given with its conserved first and last residue. A D gene is named only where the DNA matches it firmly. Where a row states a size, it is once, few, many or the class of an expanded clone; other rows omit it.

TRBV5-1,-,19,TRBJ2-7,few,TGCGCCAGCAGCTTGCCCTCGGAGGGGGGGGGGCCACCTCCCTACGAGCAGTACTTC,CASSLPSEGGGPPPYEQYF
TRBV19,-,14,TRBJ1-1,few,TGTGCCAGTAGTATGCAGGGGACGAACACTGAAGCTTTCTTT,CASSMQGTNTEAFF
TRBV5-1,-,12,TRBJ2-7,few,TGCGCCAGCAGCTTGGATGGTGGCGAGCAGTACTTC,CASSLDGGEQYF
TRBV7-8,TRBD1,15,TRBJ2-7,many,TGTGCCAGCAGCTTTTACGGACAGGGTTTTAACGAGCAGTACTTC,CASSFYGQGFNEQYF
TRBV10-1,-,14,TRBJ1-2,-,TGCGCCAGCAGGACCAGAGCCGATCCCTATGGCTACACCTTC,CASRTRADPYGYTF
TRBV9,-,16,TRBJ2-3,few,TGTGCCAGCAGCGTAGGTGGGGACGAGAGCACAGATACGCAGTATTTT,CASSVGGDESTDTQYF
TRBV7-9,-,17,TRBJ1-6,many,TGTGCCAGCAGCCACCCTCAAGGGTGTTCGAATAATTCACCCCTCCACTTT,CASSHPQGCSNNSPLHF
TRBV20-1,-,13,TRBJ1-1,few,TGCAGTGCTTGCGCCACAGCGAACACTGAAGCTTTCTTT,CSACATANTEAFF
TRBV18,TRBD2,15,TRBJ2-1,few,TGTGCCAGCTTGACAGGACTAGCCAGGGCAAATGAGCAGTTCTTC,CASLTGLARANEQFF
TRBV10-3,-,14,TRBJ2-7,many,TGTGCCATCAGTAACGGACCCCCCTCCTACGAGCAGTACTTC,CAISNGPPSYEQYF
TRBV6-2/TRBV6-3,TRBD1,18,TRBJ2-6,many,TGTGCCAGCAGCACAGCGAGAAAGACAGGGGCTGGGGCCAACGTCCTGACTTTC,CASSTARKTGAGANVLTF
TRBV4-2,-,14,TRBJ2-7,-,TGTGCCAGCAGCCGTAACAGGGTGGCCCACGAGCAGTACTTC,CASSRNRVAHEQYF
TRBV12-3/TRBV12-4,TRBD2,16,TRBJ2-7,-,TGTGCCAGCAGTTTACACTCAGCGGGGCGACGCGCCGAGCAGTACTTC,CASSLHSAGRRAEQYF
TRBV3-1,-,14,TRBJ1-2,-,TGTGCCAGCAGCTTCGGGACACTCCAAGGAGGCTACACCTTC,CASSFGTLQGGYTF
TRBV7-9,-,12,TRBJ2-1,-,TGTGCCGTTACACGCGAGTACAATGAGCAGTTCTTC,CAVTREYNEQFF
TRBV24-1,-,15,TRBJ2-7,-,TGTGCCACCAGTGCAACCGGGACGGCCTCCTACGAGCAGTACTTC,CATSATGTASYEQYF
TRBV12-3/TRBV12-4,-,15,TRBJ1-4,-,TGTGCCAGCAGTTTTGACAGAACCAACAATGAAAAACTGTTTTTT,CASSFDRTNNEKLFF
TRBV3-1,-,12,TRBJ2-3,-,TGTGCCAGCAGCGCACTTACAGATACGCAGTATTTT,CASSALTDTQYF
TRBV7-9,TRBD1,17,TRBJ2-5,few,TGTGCCAGCAGCGAGGCTCAAGGGACAGGGAGGAAAGAGACCCAGTACTTC,CASSEAQGTGRKETQYF
TRBV18,TRBD1,14,TRBJ1-6,few,TGTGCCAGCTCACAGGACAGGCGAAATTCACCCCTCCACTTT,CASSQDRRNSPLHF
TRBV4-1,-,16,TRBJ1-1,-,TGCGCCAGCAGCCCCCTGGCGAGTAAGGGGTACGCTGAAGCTTTCTTT,CASSPLASKGYAEAFF
TRBV11-3,-,13,TRBJ1-2,once,TGTGCCAGCAGCCAATTTCAGACGTATGGCTACACCTTC,CASSQFQTYGYTF